Following are 20 T cell receptor beta chains from one sample sequenced in a study of glioma-infiltrating T cells. Amplification of TCR alpha and beta CDR3 regions from RNA used iRepertoire nested multiplex PCR. MiXCR, run by TCRdb on the multiplex PCR reads, gives a single entry per CDR3 protein. The sample has 3,500 to 4,000 distinct CDR3 sequences, around 92% seen once. Sequencing was done on a sample of glioma tissue, nonneoplastic brain tissue, or PBMCs (not recorded which). Receptors originate from a human donor with low-grade glioma or glioblastoma, undergoing nonglioma brain surgery, or in good health (not recorded which).

To note about this clonotype: For a library built for alpha chains, this beta chain is a stray read; little rests on its size. The chain links TRBV14 to TRBJ2-3, with D hard to call. Trimming removed 1 base from V and 4 bases from J, with 6 bases in between. Per the germline V gene, CDR1 is SGHDN and CDR2 is FVKESK. The CDR3 is 13 residues long. CDR3 region: CASSQVMADTQYF. The CDR3 bases are TGTGCCAGCAGCCAAGTTATGGCAGATACGCAGTATTTT.

Comments on this clonotype: Little can be read into the size of this beta chain, an off-target read in a library designed for alpha chains. The V gene is TRBV7-2, the J gene TRBJ2-7; D might be TRBD1 or TRBD2, each matching 5 bases. V lost 1 base and J lost 6, with 13 bases in between. The CDR3 runs to 14 residues. Germline V gene data show CDR1 as SGHTA and CDR2 as FQGNSA. CDR3 region: CASSLDRWDPEQYF. CDR3 DNA sequence: TGTGCCAGCAGCTTAGATCGCTGGGACCCCGAGCAGTACTTC.

In this sample, this clonotype turned up a few times. Being off target in a library aimed at alpha chains, this beta chain has a size of little meaning. The chain employs TRBV25-1 and TRBJ2-5; D is tentatively TRBD1 or TRBD2 (5 bases each). V dropped 5 bases and J dropped 10 bases, with 20 bases sitting between them. From germline, CDR1 is MGHDK and CDR2 SYGVNS. The CDR3 has 14 residues. The CDR3: CASSFAGTQGGQYF. The CDR3 coding sequence is TGTGCCAGCAGTTTTGCTGGGACCCAGGGCGGCCAGTACTTC.

As for this clonotype: The size of this beta chain means little, since it is a stray read in a library made for alpha chains. This rearrangement joins TRBV20-1 to TRBJ1-2; D ambiguous. V shed 5 bases and J shed 12 bases, with 16 bases lying between them. The CDR3 extends over 11 amino acids. Germline V CDR1 and CDR2: DFQATT, SNEGSKA (reference sequence). CDR3 in DNA: TGCAGTGCTTTCCGAACGGCGTTCAACACCTTC. Encoded protein: CSAFRTAFNTF.

Comments on this clonotype: A library made for alpha chains picked up this beta chain off target, so its size means little. The chain recombines TRBV20-1 with TRBJ2-5; a possible D gene is TRBD2 (6 bases). Trimming shortened V by 0 bases and J by 0 bases, and 17 bases separated the two germline ends. The CDR3 loop spans 17 amino acids. Germline values: CDR1 DFQATT, CDR2 SNEGSKA (reference sequence). DNA of the CDR3: TGCAGTGCTAGAGATCCGTTTGGTAGCGGATACCAAGAGACCCAGTACTTC. Protein product: CSARDPFGSGYQETQYF.

Only one count was recorded for this clonotype. Because this beta chain is a stray read in a library intended to capture alpha chains, its abundance should not be given much weight. The V and J genes are TRBV11-2 and TRBJ1-6; D is ambiguous. V was shortened by 0 bases and J by 10 bases, with 7 bases between the two germline ends. The germline gives CDR1 SGHAT, CDR2 FQNNGV. The CDR3 consists of 13 residues. The CDR3 sequence is CASSLEGQSPLHF. In nucleotides, the CDR3 is TGTGCCAGCAGCTTAGAAGGGCAATCACCCCTCCACTTT.

In the case of this clonotype: With the library built for alpha chains, this beta chain is off target and its frequency is not meaningful. The chain is built from TRBV19 and TRBJ1-5, with a weak D call TRBD1 (6 bases). CDR1 and CDR2 from the germline V gene are LNHDA and SQIVND (reference sequence). V was pared by 5 bases and J by 0 bases, with 11 bases between. The CDR3 has 15 residues. The CDR3 here is CASSVKQGSNQPQHF. The CDR3 nucleotides read TGTGCCAGTAGTGTTAAACAGGGTAGCAATCAGCCCCAGCATTTT.

Points on this clonotype: This beta chain is off target for a library built for alpha chains, so its abundance means little. The chain has TRBV6-2 or TRBV6-3 and TRBJ2-2; a possible D gene is TRBD1 (5 bases). Trimming removed 7 bases from V and 1 base from J, with 7 bases in between. From germline, CDR1 is MNHEY and CDR2 SVGEGT. The CDR3 extends over 13 amino acids. For the CDR3, the DNA is TGTGCCAGCATGGGGCGGAACACCGGGGAGCTGTTTTTT. Translated: CASMGRNTGELFF.

As to this clonotype: Because this beta chain is a stray read in a library intended to capture alpha chains, its abundance should not be given much weight. V and J are TRBV10-3 and TRBJ2-5, with no clear D. CDR1 is ENHRY and CDR2 is SYGVKD in the germline V gene. The length of the CDR3 is 13 residues. Trimming took off 4 bases at V and 2 bases at J, with 8 bases between the two ends. CDR3 residues: CAISGTEQETQYF. In DNA, the CDR3 is TGTGCCATCAGTGGGACGGAACAAGAGACCCAGTACTTC.

About this clonotype itself: The junction departs from the called germline gene at one end, perhaps through a read error. Being off target in a library aimed at alpha chains, this beta chain has a size of little meaning. The rearrangement joins TRBV10-1 to TRBJ2-5; D is unresolved. CDR1 and CDR2 (germline): WNHNN, SYGVQD (reference sequence). The CDR3 spans 14 residues. The CDR3: CASSATEYQETQYF. Here the CDR3 DNA reads TGTGCCAGCAGTGCCACGGAGTACCAAGAGACCCAGTACTTC.

On this clonotype: Little can be read into the size of this beta chain, an off-target read in a library designed for alpha chains. The CDR3 sequence is CASSLVSGMNTEAFF. Written as DNA, the CDR3 is TGTGCCAGCAGCTTAGTGTCTGGGATGAACACTGAAGCTTTCTTT. V and J are TRBV7-9 and TRBJ1-1; the D is unclear. Trimming removed 1 base at V and 0 bases at J, with 9 bases between. The CDR3 contains 15 residues. The germline V gene encodes CDR1 SEHNR and CDR2 FQNEAQ (reference sequence).

With respect to this clonotype: This beta chain is an off-target read within a library intended for alpha chains, so its frequency means little. V and J are TRBV7-2 and TRBJ2-3; the match to TRBD2 covers 7 bases. Germline loops: CDR1 SGHTA, CDR2 FQGNSA. The V gene end was trimmed by 5 bases and the J gene end by 1 base; junction bases not matched to a gene: 6. CDR3 length equals 15 residues. The CDR3 DNA follows: TGTGCCAGCAGCCCCCGAGCGGGACGCACAGATACGCAGTATTTT. Residues: CASSPRAGRTDTQYF. The whole variable domain, filled in from reference TRBV7-2 and TRBJ2-3, reads GAGVSQSPSNKVTEKGKDVELRCDPISGHTALYWYRQSLGQGLEFLIYFQGNSAPDKSGLPSDRFSAERTGGSVSTLTIQRTQQEDSAVYLCASSPRAGRTDTQYFGPGTRLTVL.

On this clonotype: The size of this beta chain means little, since it is a stray read in a library made for alpha chains. The V call is TRBV6-2 or TRBV6-3, the J call TRBJ2-7; D unresolved. The CDR3 is made up of 12 amino acids. Germline V lookup: CDR1 MNHEY, CDR2 SVGEGT. Trimming cost V 3 bases and J 4 bases, with 7 bases left between them. Here the CDR3 DNA reads TGTGCCAGCAGTTATCGTGGGTACGAGCAGTACGTC. It yields the protein CASSYRGYEQYV.

The table lists this clonotype with a count of one. A library prepared for alpha chains yielded this beta chain as an off-target read; its size is of little meaning. This rearrangement joins TRBV24-1 to TRBJ2-1, with 8 bases fitting TRBD2. V gave up 4 bases and J gave up 3 bases; unmatched junction bases: 7. The germline CDR1 and CDR2 sequences are KGHDR and SFDVKD. The CDR3 has 16 amino acids. This CDR3 is CATSDAGGGNYNEQFF. Here the CDR3 DNA reads TGTGCCACCAGTGACGCGGGGGGCGGAAACTACAATGAGCAGTTCTTC.

Comment on this clonotype: This beta chain slipped into a library made for alpha chains as a stray read, so its size is not meaningful. This chain uses TRBV27 with TRBJ2-3; TRBD2 is a possible D gene (5 bases). Deletions cut 6 bases from V and 5 bases from J, with 15 bases between. CDR1 and CDR2 (germline): MNHEY, SMNVEV (reference sequence). CDR3 length equals 14 residues. The CDR3, as DNA: TGTGCCAGCAGACGAGGACTGGCAGGAGATACGCAGTATTTT. It translates to CASRRGLAGDTQYF.

This clonotype was observed a few times. For a library built for alpha chains, this beta chain is a stray read; little rests on its size. The chain recombines TRBV6-2 or TRBV6-3 with TRBJ1-1; tentatively, D is TRBD1 (6 bases). V was pared by 2 bases and J by 1 base, with 8 bases between. CDR3 size: 14 residues. The germline gives CDR1 MNHEY, CDR2 SVGEGT. CDR3 loop: CASSYGGPNTEAFF. The DNA for the CDR3 is TGTGCCAGCAGTTACGGGGGGCCGAACACTGAAGCTTTCTTT.

In the case of this clonotype: Because this beta chain is a stray read in a library intended to capture alpha chains, its abundance should not be given much weight. J is TRBJ2-7 and V is TRBV11-2, with a possible D match to TRBD2 (5 bases). V shed 2 bases and J shed 3 bases, with 11 bases lying between them. The CDR3 extends over 14 amino acids. CDR1 and CDR2 from the germline V gene are SGHAT and FQNNGV. This CDR3 is CASSLYTGNYEQYF. Here the CDR3 DNA reads TGTGCCAGCAGCTTATATACGGGAAACTACGAGCAGTACTTC.

This clonotype appeared once. Since the library was made to target alpha chains, this beta chain is a stray read and its abundance is not meaningful. The chain joins TRBV4-1 to TRBJ1-2; 7 bases are a match to TRBD1. The CDR3 is made up of 14 amino acids. V lost 5 bases and J lost 5; bases outside the gene matches: 8. Germline CDR1 reads MGHRA; CDR2 reads YSYEKL. DNA for the CDR3: TGCGCCAGCAGCTTTACAACAGGGGATTATGGCTACACCTTC. Amino acid sequence: CASSFTTGDYGYTF.

As for this clonotype: The library was prepared for alpha chains; this beta chain is a stray read, so its frequency means little. The gene calls are TRBV7-9 and TRBJ1-1; a possible D gene is TRBD1 (5 bases). The germline V gene encodes CDR1 SEHNR and CDR2 FQNEAQ (reference sequence). V lost 6 bases and J 4 bases, leaving 24 bases between the germline ends. The CDR3 is made up of 17 amino acids. The CDR3 region is CASSAFVTVGAGTEAFF. CDR3 sequence (DNA): TGTGCCAGCAGTGCTTTCGTTACGGTAGGGGCTGGCACTGAAGCTTTCTTT.

Worth noting for this clonotype: As an off-target read in a library built for alpha chains, this beta chain has a frequency of little significance. The chain recombines TRBV6-5 with TRBJ1-2; the D gene is possibly TRBD1 (6 bases). The V end lost 2 bases, the J end lost 0 bases, and 13 bases lay between the germline ends. The CDR3 runs 16 residues. CDR1 and CDR2 (germline): MNHEY, SVGAGI. In DNA, the CDR3 is TGTGCCAGCAGTTACAGTTTCAGGGGAGCTAACTATGGCTACACCTTC. The encoded protein is CASSYSFRGANYGYTF.